This T cell receptor (beta chain) emerged from a study of chemoradiotherapy in HPV16-positive cancers. Whole-study findings and limits: During treatment, candidate HPV-specific clones and E7-related motifs expanded in tumor.

Repeated repertoire sampling spanned the course of chemoradiotherapy. Trimming left V 0 bases short and J 2 bases short, with 13 bases between. There are 17 residues in the CDR3. Germline V gene data show CDR1 as SGHVS and CDR2 as FQNEAQ. Remarks on this clone: The antigen is undetermined.

Assay: immunoSEQ multiplex PCR; the TCRdb copy retains only in-frame clones and omits some. This sample has about 3,100 clones, with roughly 90% found just once. The sample was tumor tissue, taken from a patient who underwent chemoradiotherapy. The TCR sequence derives from a human donor with HPV-associated anogenital cancer. The V call is TRBV7-8, the J call TRBJ1-4; D might be TRBD1 (6 bases). CDR3 sequence: CASSLARGGWTNEKLFF. The CDR3 DNA follows: TGTGCCAGCAGCTTAGCGCGGGGGGGCTGGACTAATGAAAAACTGTTTTTT.